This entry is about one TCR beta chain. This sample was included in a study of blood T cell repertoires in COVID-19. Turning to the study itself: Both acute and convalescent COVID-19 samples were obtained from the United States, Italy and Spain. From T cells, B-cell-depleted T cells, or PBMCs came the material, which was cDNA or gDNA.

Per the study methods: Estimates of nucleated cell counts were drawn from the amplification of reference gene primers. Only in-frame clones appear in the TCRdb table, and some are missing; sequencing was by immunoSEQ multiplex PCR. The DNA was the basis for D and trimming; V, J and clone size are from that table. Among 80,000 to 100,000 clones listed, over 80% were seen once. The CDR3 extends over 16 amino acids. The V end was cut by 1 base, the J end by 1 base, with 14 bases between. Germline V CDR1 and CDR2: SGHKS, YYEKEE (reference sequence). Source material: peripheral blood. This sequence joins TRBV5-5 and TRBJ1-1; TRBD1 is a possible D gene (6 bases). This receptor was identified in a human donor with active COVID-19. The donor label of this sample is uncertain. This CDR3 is CASSLWGGGRNTEAFF. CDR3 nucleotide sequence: TGTGCCAGCAGCTTGTGGGGCGGGGGCCGGAACACTGAAGCTTTCTTT.